A selection of T cell receptor beta chains follows, all from one sample in a study of beta chain features in type 1 diabetes. Assay: immunoSEQ multiplex PCR; the TCRdb copy retains only in-frame clones and omits some. Altogether 400,000 to 500,000 clones are present, approximately 15% being singletons, with the ten largest covering roughly 0.033%. Sequenced input: naive CD4+ T cells from blood. Receptors were obtained from a man aged 30-40 years in good health. The conserved cysteine and the conserved F or W are not part of the CDR3 here.

J,V,CDR3
TRBJ2-3,TRBV7-7,ASSPRGGDTDTQY
TRBJ2-1,TRBV7-7,ASSLDRSSYNEQF
TRBJ1-1,TRBV29-1,SVEEQGDTEAF
TRBJ1-2,TRBV6-5,ASSFDRVNYGYT
TRBJ1-1,TRBV15,ATSRDGLAEAF
TRBJ2-5,TRBV15,ATSRDPPGSLQETQY
TRBJ2-7,TRBV7-6,ASSTRTGGDEQY
TRBJ1-1,TRBV9,ASSVGSGGNTEAF
TRBJ2-5,TRBV5-4,ASSLSPRIEGRGKETQY
TRBJ2-1,TRBV14,ASSASSGRLTDEQF
TRBJ1-2,TRBV5-1,ASSLDRDYGYT
TRBJ2-1,TRBV18,ASSWPKQGVYNEQF
TRBJ2-3,TRBV7-2,ASSLTYTDTQY
TRBJ2-1,TRBV7-9,ASTLTRGEQF
TRBJ2-1,TRBV28,ASRGPLGNEQF
TRBJ1-5,TRBV7-9,ASSKGGQPQH
TRBJ2-4,TRBV19,ASRGKAKNIQY
TRBJ2-1,TRBV6-1,ASSEYGVGDNEQF
TRBJ2-3,TRBV7-2,ASTPDLAGGVTDTQY
TRBJ2-3,TRBV5-6,ASTSGTEVDTQY
TRBJ2-1,TRBV19,ASSRNPSNEQF
TRBJ2-4,TRBV7-3,ASSLGGRDQNIQY
TRBJ2-7,TRBV5-1,ASSLDRSGGHPTYEQY
TRBJ2-7,TRBV7-2,ASTPTSGGFVSYEQY
TRBJ2-3,TRBV5-4,ASSGSEKDTQY
TRBJ1-2,TRBV14,ASSQSSRGRHYGYT
TRBJ1-2,TRBV14,ASSQDRLYGYT
TRBJ2-7,TRBV25-1,ASSDRGVNEQY